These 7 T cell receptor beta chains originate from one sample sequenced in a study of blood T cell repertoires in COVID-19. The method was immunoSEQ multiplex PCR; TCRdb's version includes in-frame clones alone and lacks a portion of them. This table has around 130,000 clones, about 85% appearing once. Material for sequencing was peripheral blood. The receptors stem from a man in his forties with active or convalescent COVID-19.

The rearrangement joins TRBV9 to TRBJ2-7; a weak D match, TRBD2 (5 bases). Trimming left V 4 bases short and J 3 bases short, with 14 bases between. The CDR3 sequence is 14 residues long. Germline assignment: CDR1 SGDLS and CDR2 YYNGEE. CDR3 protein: CASSLLRDDYEQYF. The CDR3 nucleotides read TGTGCCAGCAGCTTACTTCGGGATGACTACGAGCAGTACTTC.

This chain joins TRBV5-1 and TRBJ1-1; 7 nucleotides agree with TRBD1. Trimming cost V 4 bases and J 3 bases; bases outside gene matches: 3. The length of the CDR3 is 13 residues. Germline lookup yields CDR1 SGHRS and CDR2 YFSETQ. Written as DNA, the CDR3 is TGCGCCAGCAGCCGCACAGGGGACACTGAAGCTTTCTTT. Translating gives CASSRTGDTEAFF.

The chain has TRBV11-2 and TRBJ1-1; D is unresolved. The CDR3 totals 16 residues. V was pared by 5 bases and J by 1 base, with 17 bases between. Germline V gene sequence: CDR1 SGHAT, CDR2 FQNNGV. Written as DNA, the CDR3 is TGTGCCAGCAGCCCGGGAGTCGGCCACAAGAACACTGAAGCTTTCTTT. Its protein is CASSPGVGHKNTEAFF.

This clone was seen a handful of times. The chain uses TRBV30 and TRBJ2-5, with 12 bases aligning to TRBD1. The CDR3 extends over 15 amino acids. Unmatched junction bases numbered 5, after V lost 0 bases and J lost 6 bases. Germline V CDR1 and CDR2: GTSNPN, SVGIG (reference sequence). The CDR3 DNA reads TGTGCCTGGAGTGTAACGGGACAGGGGGCAAAGACCCAGTACTTC. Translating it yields CAWSVTGQGAKTQYF.

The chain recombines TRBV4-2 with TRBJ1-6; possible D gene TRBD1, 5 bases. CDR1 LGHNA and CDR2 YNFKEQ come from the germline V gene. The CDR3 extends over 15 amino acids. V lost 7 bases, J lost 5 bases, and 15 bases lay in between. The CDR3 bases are TGTGCCAGCAACCCAGGCGGGGGGAATAATTCACCCCTCCACTTT. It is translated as CASNPGGGNNSPLHF.

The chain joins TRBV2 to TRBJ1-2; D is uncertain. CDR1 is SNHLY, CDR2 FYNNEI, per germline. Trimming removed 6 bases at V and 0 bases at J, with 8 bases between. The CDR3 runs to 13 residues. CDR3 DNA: TGTGCCAGCAGCGCCACAACTAACTATGGCTACACCTTC. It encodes CASSATTNYGYTF.

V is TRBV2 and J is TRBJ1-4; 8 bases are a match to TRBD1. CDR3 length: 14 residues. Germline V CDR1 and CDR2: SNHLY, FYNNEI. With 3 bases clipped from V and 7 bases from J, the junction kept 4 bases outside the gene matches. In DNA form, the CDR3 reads TGTGCCAGCAGTGATGACAGGGGAAGTGAAAAACTGTTTTTT. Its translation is CASSDDRGSEKLFF.